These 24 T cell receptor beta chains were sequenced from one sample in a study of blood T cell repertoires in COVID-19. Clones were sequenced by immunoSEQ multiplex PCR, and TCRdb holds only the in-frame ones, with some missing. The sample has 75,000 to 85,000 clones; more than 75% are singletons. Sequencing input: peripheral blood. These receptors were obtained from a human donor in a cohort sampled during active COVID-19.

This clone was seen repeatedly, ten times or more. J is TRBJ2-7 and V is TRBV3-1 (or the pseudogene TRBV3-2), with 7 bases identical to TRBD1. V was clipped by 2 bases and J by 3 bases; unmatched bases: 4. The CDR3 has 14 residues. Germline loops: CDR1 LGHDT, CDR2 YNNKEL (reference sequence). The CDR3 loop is CASSQSGQSYEQYF. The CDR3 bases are TGTGCCAGCAGCCAATCGGGACAGAGCTACGAGCAGTACTTC.

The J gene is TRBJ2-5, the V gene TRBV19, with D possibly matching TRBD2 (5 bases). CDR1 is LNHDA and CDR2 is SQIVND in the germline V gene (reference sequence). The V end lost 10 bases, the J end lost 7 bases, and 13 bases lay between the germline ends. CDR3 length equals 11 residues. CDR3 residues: CATDWLGTQYF. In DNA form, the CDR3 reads TGTGCCACGGACTGGTTGGGGACCCAGTACTTC.

CDR3 in amino acids: CASSGTVYEQYF. DNA of the CDR3: TGTGCCAGTAGTGGGACAGTCTACGAGCAGTACTTC. The chain combines TRBV19 with TRBJ2-7; 7 bases match TRBD1. V shed 5 bases, J shed 3 bases, and the junction held 1 base outside the gene matches. The CDR3 totals 12 residues. The germline V gene encodes CDR1 LNHDA and CDR2 SQIVND (reference sequence).

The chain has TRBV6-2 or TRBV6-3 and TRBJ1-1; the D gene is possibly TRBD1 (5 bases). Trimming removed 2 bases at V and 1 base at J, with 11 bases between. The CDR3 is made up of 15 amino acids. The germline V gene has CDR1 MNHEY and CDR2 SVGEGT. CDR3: CASSYGDSSNTEAFF. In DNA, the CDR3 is TGTGCCAGCAGTTACGGTGACAGCTCGAACACTGAAGCTTTCTTT.

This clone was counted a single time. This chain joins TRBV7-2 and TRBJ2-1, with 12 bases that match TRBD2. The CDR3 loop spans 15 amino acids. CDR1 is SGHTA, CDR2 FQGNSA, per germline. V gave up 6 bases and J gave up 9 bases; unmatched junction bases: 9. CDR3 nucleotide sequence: TGTGCCAGCAGACTTACTAGCGGGGGGTTATCTGAGCAGTTCTTC. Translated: CASRLTSGGLSEQFF.

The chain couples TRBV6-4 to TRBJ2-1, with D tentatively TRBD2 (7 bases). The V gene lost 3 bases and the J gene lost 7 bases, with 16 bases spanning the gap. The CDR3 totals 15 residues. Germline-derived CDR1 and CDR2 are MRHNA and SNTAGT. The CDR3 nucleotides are TGTGCCAGCAGTGATCTTGGGGGGGGCCGGAATGAGCAGTTCTTC. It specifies CASSDLGGGRNEQFF.

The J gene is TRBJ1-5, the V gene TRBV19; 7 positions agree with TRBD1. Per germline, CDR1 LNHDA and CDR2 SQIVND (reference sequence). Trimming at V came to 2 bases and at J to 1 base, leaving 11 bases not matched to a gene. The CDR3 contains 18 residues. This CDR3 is CASSIIGQGVLSNQPQHF. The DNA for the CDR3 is TGTGCCAGTAGTATAATCGGGCAGGGGGTTCTCAGCAATCAGCCCCAGCATTTT.

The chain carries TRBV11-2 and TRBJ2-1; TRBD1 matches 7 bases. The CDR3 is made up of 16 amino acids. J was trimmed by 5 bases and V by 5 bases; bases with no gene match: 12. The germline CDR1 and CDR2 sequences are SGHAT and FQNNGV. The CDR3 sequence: CASSRRGFPTDNEQFF. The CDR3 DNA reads TGTGCCAGCAGCCGCAGGGGGTTTCCGACGGACAATGAGCAGTTCTTC.

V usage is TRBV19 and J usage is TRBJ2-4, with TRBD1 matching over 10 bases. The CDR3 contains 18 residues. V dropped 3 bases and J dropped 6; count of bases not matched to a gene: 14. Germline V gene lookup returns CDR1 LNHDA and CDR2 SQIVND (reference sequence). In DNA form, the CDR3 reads TGTGCCAGTAGTATTTCGGACAGGGGGTCCTCTCGAGGAAACATTCAGTACTTC. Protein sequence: CASSISDRGSSRGNIQYF.

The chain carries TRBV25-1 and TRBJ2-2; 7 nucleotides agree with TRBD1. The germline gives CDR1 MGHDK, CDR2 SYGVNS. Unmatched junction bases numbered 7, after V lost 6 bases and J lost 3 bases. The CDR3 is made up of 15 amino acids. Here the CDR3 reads CASSPTGFYTGELFF. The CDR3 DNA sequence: TGTGCCAGCAGCCCGACAGGGTTTTACACCGGGGAGCTGTTTTTT. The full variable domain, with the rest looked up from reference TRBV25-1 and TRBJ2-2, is EADIYQTPRYLVIGTGKKITLECSQTMGHDKMYWYQQDPGMELHLIHYSYGVNSTEKGDLSSESTVSRIRTEHFPLTLESARPSHTSQYLCASSPTGFYTGELFFGEGSRLTVL.

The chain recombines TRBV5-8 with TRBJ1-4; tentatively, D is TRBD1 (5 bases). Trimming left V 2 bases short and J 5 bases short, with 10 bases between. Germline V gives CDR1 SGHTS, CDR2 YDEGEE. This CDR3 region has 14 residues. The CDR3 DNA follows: TGTGCCAGCAGCTTTAGGGGAAGAAATGAAAAACTGTTTTTT. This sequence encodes CASSFRGRNEKLFF.

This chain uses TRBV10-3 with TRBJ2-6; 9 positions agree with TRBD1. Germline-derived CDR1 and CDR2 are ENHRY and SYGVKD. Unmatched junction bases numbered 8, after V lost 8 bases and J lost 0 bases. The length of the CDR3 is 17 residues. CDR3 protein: CAIAGTGTHSGANVLTF. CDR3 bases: TGTGCCATCGCGGGGACAGGGACTCACTCTGGGGCCAACGTCCTGACTTTC.

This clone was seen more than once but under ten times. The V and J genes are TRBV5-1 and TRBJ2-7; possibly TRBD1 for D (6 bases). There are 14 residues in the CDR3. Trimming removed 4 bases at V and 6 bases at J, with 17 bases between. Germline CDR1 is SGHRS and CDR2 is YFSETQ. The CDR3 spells CASSGTTGSREQYF. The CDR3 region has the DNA TGCGCCAGCAGCGGTACGACAGGATCGCGCGAGCAGTACTTC.

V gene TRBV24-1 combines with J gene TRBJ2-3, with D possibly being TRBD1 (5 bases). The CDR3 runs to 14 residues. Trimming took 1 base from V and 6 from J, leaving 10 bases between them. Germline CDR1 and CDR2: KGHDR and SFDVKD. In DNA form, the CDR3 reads TGTGCCACCAGTGATTTTGGGGCAGGGGATACGCAGTATTTT. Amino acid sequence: CATSDFGAGDTQYF.

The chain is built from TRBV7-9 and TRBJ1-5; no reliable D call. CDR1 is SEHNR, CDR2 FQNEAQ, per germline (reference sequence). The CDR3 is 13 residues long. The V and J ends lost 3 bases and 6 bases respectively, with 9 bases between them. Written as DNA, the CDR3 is TGTGCCAGCAGCTTCGCAGGCAGTCAGCCCCAGCATTTT. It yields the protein CASSFAGSQPQHF.

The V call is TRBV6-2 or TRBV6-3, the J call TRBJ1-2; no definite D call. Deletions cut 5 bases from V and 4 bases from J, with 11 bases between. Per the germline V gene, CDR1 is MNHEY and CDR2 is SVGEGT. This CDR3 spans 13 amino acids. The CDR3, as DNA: TGTGCCAGCAGTCAGACATTAACCTATGGCTACACCTTC. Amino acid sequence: CASSQTLTYGYTF.

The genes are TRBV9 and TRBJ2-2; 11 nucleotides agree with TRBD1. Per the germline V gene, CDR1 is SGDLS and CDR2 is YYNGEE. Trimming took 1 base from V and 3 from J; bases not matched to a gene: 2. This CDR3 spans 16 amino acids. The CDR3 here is CASSVLGQGDTGELFF. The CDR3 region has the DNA TGTGCCAGCAGCGTACTGGGACAGGGGGACACCGGGGAGCTGTTTTTT.

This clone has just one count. DNA of the CDR3: TGTGCCAGCAGTTGGGGACAGACCACGAGCTCCTACGAGCAGTACTTC. It specifies CASSWGQTTSSYEQYF. The J gene is TRBJ2-7, the V gene TRBV6-5; 7 nucleotides match TRBD1. The CDR3 is 16 residues long. Germline CDR1 reads MNHEY; CDR2 reads SVGAGI. Trimming took 4 bases from V and 0 from J; bases not matched to a gene: 9.

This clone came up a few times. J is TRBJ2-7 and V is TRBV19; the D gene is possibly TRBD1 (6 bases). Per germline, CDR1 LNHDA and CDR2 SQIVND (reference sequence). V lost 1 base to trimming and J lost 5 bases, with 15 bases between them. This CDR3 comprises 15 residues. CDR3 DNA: TGTGCCAGTAGTATAGTATTAACAGGGCAGCACGAGCAGTACTTC. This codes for CASSIVLTGQHEQYF.

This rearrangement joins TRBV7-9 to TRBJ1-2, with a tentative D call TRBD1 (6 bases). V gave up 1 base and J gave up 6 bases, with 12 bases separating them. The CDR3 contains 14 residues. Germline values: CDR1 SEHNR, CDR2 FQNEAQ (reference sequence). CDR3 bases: TGTGCCAGCAGCTTAGTTTTACAGGGCGATGGCTACACCTTC. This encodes CASSLVLQGDGYTF.

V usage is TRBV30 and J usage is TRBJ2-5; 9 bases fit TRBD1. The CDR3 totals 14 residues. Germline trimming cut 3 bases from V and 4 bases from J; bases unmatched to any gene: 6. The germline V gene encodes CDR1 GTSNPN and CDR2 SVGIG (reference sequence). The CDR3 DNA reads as TGTGCCTGGAGGGGGACAGGGTGCACAGAGACCCAGTACTTC. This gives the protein CAWRGTGCTETQYF.

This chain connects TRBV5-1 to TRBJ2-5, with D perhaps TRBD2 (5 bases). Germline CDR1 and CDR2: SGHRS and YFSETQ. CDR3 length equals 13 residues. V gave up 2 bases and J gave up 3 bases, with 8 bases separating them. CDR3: CASSFLGEETQYF. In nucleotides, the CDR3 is TGCGCCAGCAGCTTCCTCGGGGAAGAGACCCAGTACTTC.

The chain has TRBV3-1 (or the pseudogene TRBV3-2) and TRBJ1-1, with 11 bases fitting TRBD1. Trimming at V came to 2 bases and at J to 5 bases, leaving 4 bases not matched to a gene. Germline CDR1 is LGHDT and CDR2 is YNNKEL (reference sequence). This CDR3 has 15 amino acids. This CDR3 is CASSQRTGGWTEAFF. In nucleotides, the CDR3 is TGTGCCAGCAGCCAACGGACAGGGGGCTGGACTGAAGCTTTCTTT.

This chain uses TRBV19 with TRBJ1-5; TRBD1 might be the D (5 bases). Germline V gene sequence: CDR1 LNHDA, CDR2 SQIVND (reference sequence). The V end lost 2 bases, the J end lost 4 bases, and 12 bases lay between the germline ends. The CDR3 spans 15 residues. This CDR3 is CASSISRGGNQPQHF. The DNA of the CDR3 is TGTGCCAGTAGTATATCCCGGGGGGGGAATCAGCCCCAGCATTTT.